This is a list of T cell receptor beta chains from one sample in a study of yellow fever vaccine responses in identical twins. TCRdb recomputed calls from the RT-PCR reads with MiXCR, one row per CDR3 protein. The sample records a few thousand distinct CDR3 sequences, roughly 80% being singletons. This sample comprised T cells from blood (PBMCs), unsorted or a sorted subset (not recorded which), obtained before or after yellow fever vaccination (not recorded which). All receptors derive from a woman in her late teens or twenties who received the yellow fever vaccine. The CDR3 runs from the conserved cysteine through the conserved F or W. Each record gives: clone size, J gene, D gene, V gene, CDR3 protein, CDR3 DNA. D genes are given only for firm matches. Clone size appears in some rows only: once, few, many, or a class for an expanded clone.

abundance: -
j_gene: TRBJ2-5
d_gene: TRBD2
v_gene: TRBV11-2
CDR3aa: CASSLWGLAGGGETQYF
CDR3nt: TGTGCCAGCAGCTTATGGGGACTAGCGGGAGGAGGAGAGACCCAGTACTTC

abundance: -
j_gene: TRBJ2-3
d_gene: -
v_gene: TRBV11-2
CDR3aa: CASSLTRLTDTQYF
CDR3nt: TGTGCCAGCAGCTTGACCAGACTCACAGATACGCAGTATTTT

abundance: -
j_gene: TRBJ2-3
d_gene: -
v_gene: TRBV7-8
CDR3aa: CASSLGMSSTDTQYF
CDR3nt: TGTGCCAGCAGCTTAGGAATGTCTAGCACAGATACGCAGTATTTT

abundance: -
j_gene: TRBJ2-3
d_gene: TRBD2
v_gene: TRBV6-1
CDR3aa: CASSSGSEGTQYF
CDR3nt: TGTGCCAGCAGCAGCGGGAGTGAAGGTACGCAGTATTTT

abundance: -
j_gene: TRBJ1-1
d_gene: -
v_gene: TRBV5-1
CDR3aa: CASSLGAGMNTEAFF
CDR3nt: TGCGCCAGCAGCTTGGGGGCAGGAATGAACACTGAAGCTTTCTTT

abundance: -
j_gene: TRBJ1-6
d_gene: -
v_gene: TRBV11-1
CDR3aa: CASSQEQGNSPLHF
CDR3nt: TGTGCCAGCAGCCAAGAGCAGGGGAATTCACCCCTCCACTTT

abundance: -
j_gene: TRBJ2-1
d_gene: -
v_gene: TRBV5-1
CDR3aa: CASSSGSLTHNEQFF
CDR3nt: TGCGCCAGCAGTTCAGGGTCCCTAACCCACAATGAGCAGTTCTTC

abundance: once
j_gene: TRBJ2-1
d_gene: -
v_gene: TRBV23-1
CDR3aa: CASSQSNPDFSYNEQFF
CDR3nt: TGCGCCAGCAGTCAATCGAATCCAGATTTCTCCTACAATGAGCAGTTCTTC

abundance: few
j_gene: TRBJ1-1
d_gene: -
v_gene: TRBV13
CDR3aa: CASGGQINTEAFF
CDR3nt: TGTGCCAGCGGAGGACAGATTAACACTGAAGCTTTCTTT

abundance: -
j_gene: TRBJ1-1
d_gene: -
v_gene: TRBV11-3
CDR3aa: CASSRTVRGLTTEAFF
CDR3nt: TGTGCCAGCAGCCGCACCGTCAGGGGTTTGACAACTGAAGCTTTCTTT

abundance: -
j_gene: TRBJ1-1
d_gene: -
v_gene: TRBV7-9
CDR3aa: CASSPARGTEAFF
CDR3nt: TGTGCCAGCAGCCCTGCAAGAGGCACTGAAGCTTTCTTT

abundance: -
j_gene: TRBJ2-1
d_gene: TRBD2
v_gene: TRBV2
CDR3aa: CASAGDNEQFF
CDR3nt: TGTGCCTCGGCGGGGGACAATGAGCAGTTCTTC

abundance: -
j_gene: TRBJ2-6
d_gene: TRBD2
v_gene: TRBV5-1
CDR3aa: CASSFGGDPGANVLTF
CDR3nt: TGCGCCAGCAGCTTCGGGGGGGACCCTGGGGCCAACGTCCTGACTTTC

abundance: -
j_gene: TRBJ2-5
d_gene: TRBD2
v_gene: TRBV5-1
CDR3aa: CASSGGDYSFEETQYF
CDR3nt: TGCGCCAGCAGCGGGGGGGACTACTCCTTTGAAGAGACCCAGTACTTC

abundance: -
j_gene: TRBJ2-1
d_gene: TRBD1
v_gene: TRBV24-1
CDR3aa: CATSDYTGGEQFF
CDR3nt: TGTGCCACCAGTGACTATACAGGGGGCGAGCAGTTCTTC

abundance: -
j_gene: TRBJ1-3
d_gene: -
v_gene: TRBV6-1
CDR3aa: CASSEEGGSSGNTIYF
CDR3nt: TGTGCCAGCAGTGAAGAAGGTGGGAGCTCTGGAAACACCATATATTTT

abundance: few
j_gene: TRBJ2-7
d_gene: -
v_gene: TRBV4-1
CDR3aa: CASSQASSYEQYF
CDR3nt: TGCGCCAGCAGCCAGGCTAGCTCCTACGAGCAGTACTTC

abundance: -
j_gene: TRBJ2-1
d_gene: -
v_gene: TRBV6-9
CDR3aa: CASSYSLSRNEQFF
CDR3nt: TGTGCCAGCAGTTATTCGCTCTCTAGGAATGAGCAGTTCTTC

abundance: -
j_gene: TRBJ1-1
d_gene: TRBD1
v_gene: TRBV11-3
CDR3aa: CASSFGTGGSTEAFF
CDR3nt: TGTGCCAGCAGTTTTGGGACAGGGGGCAGCACTGAAGCTTTCTTT

abundance: -
j_gene: TRBJ2-7
d_gene: -
v_gene: TRBV29-1
CDR3aa: CSVVYPGPRSYEQYF
CDR3nt: TGCAGCGTTGTATATCCAGGCCCTAGGTCCTACGAGCAGTACTTC

abundance: -
j_gene: TRBJ2-7
d_gene: TRBD1
v_gene: TRBV10-3
CDR3aa: CAISTGTGDEQYF
CDR3nt: TGTGCCATCAGCACCGGGACAGGGGACGAGCAGTACTTC

abundance: -
j_gene: TRBJ2-7
d_gene: TRBD2
v_gene: TRBV6-2/TRBV6-3
CDR3aa: CASSYSHPGLANEQYF
CDR3nt: TGTGCCAGCAGTTACTCCCATCCGGGACTAGCGAACGAGCAGTACTTC

abundance: -
j_gene: TRBJ2-1
d_gene: TRBD2
v_gene: TRBV19
CDR3aa: CASSRGTSGRVNEQFF
CDR3nt: TGTGCCAGTAGTAGAGGGACTAGCGGGAGGGTAAATGAGCAGTTCTTC

abundance: few
j_gene: TRBJ2-1
d_gene: -
v_gene: TRBV10-3
CDR3aa: CAIRGRQGEQFF
CDR3nt: TGTGCCATCAGAGGGCGACAAGGTGAGCAGTTCTTC

abundance: -
j_gene: TRBJ2-1
d_gene: -
v_gene: TRBV2
CDR3aa: CASSDWAGVSFNEQFF
CDR3nt: TGTGCCAGCAGTGATTGGGCAGGGGTATCCTTCAATGAGCAGTTCTTC

abundance: -
j_gene: TRBJ1-1
d_gene: -
v_gene: TRBV10-2
CDR3aa: CASSAPVNTEAFF
CDR3nt: TGCGCCAGCAGTGCCCCCGTGAACACTGAAGCTTTCTTT

abundance: -
j_gene: TRBJ2-1
d_gene: -
v_gene: TRBV5-1
CDR3aa: CASSLPYNEQFF
CDR3nt: TGCGCCAGCAGCTTGCCTTACAATGAGCAGTTCTTC

abundance: few
j_gene: TRBJ1-1
d_gene: -
v_gene: TRBV5-1
CDR3aa: CASNQGSNTEAFF
CDR3nt: TGCGCCAGCAACCAGGGGTCGAACACTGAAGCTTTCTTT

abundance: -
j_gene: TRBJ1-1
d_gene: -
v_gene: TRBV5-4
CDR3aa: CASSFGQLNTEAFF
CDR3nt: TGTGCCAGCAGCTTCGGACAGCTGAACACTGAAGCTTTCTTT

abundance: few
j_gene: TRBJ1-1
d_gene: -
v_gene: TRBV6-1
CDR3aa: CASSPGRTGKNTEAFF
CDR3nt: TGTGCCAGCAGCCCCGGCCGAACAGGAAAGAACACTGAAGCTTTCTTT

abundance: -
j_gene: TRBJ2-1
d_gene: TRBD1
v_gene: TRBV29-1
CDR3aa: CSVVRTGGNEQFF
CDR3nt: TGCAGCGTTGTCCGGACAGGGGGCAATGAGCAGTTCTTC

abundance: -
j_gene: TRBJ2-3
d_gene: -
v_gene: TRBV12-3/TRBV12-4
CDR3aa: CASSLTYPTDTQYF
CDR3nt: TGTGCCAGCAGTTTAACTTACCCCACAGATACGCAGTATTTT

abundance: -
j_gene: TRBJ1-2
d_gene: -
v_gene: TRBV4-1
CDR3aa: CASSQASVGVYGYTF
CDR3nt: TGCGCCAGCAGCCAGGCAAGCGTGGGGGTGTATGGCTACACCTTC

abundance: -
j_gene: TRBJ1-2
d_gene: -
v_gene: TRBV11-1
CDR3aa: CASSTTGGANYGYTF
CDR3nt: TGTGCCAGCAGCACAACCGGGGGTGCTAACTATGGCTACACCTTC

abundance: -
j_gene: TRBJ2-5
d_gene: -
v_gene: TRBV20-1
CDR3aa: CSARRGNLQETQYF
CDR3nt: TGCAGTGCTAGACGAGGGAATCTACAAGAGACCCAGTACTTC

abundance: -
j_gene: TRBJ2-7
d_gene: -
v_gene: TRBV29-1
CDR3aa: CSAKGQGPSYEQYF
CDR3nt: TGCAGCGCTAAGGGGCAGGGGCCCTCCTACGAGCAGTACTTC

abundance: -
j_gene: TRBJ1-6
d_gene: -
v_gene: TRBV7-1
CDR3aa: CASSSGAPNSPLHF
CDR3nt: TGTGCCAGCAGCTCAGGGGCTCCTAATTCACCCCTCCACTTT

abundance: -
j_gene: TRBJ1-2
d_gene: -
v_gene: TRBV6-5
CDR3aa: CASSYLRGRGYTF
CDR3nt: TGTGCCAGCAGTTACCTCCGGGGACGTGGCTACACCTTC

abundance: once
j_gene: TRBJ2-7
d_gene: TRBD2
v_gene: TRBV7-2
CDR3aa: CASSLAVAGGYEQYF
CDR3nt: TGTGCCAGCAGCTTAGCTGTGGCGGGAGGATACGAGCAGTACTTC

abundance: -
j_gene: TRBJ2-1
d_gene: -
v_gene: TRBV9
CDR3aa: CASSGNNEQFF
CDR3nt: TGTGCCAGCAGCGGAAACAATGAGCAGTTCTTC

abundance: -
j_gene: TRBJ2-1
d_gene: -
v_gene: TRBV7-3
CDR3aa: CASSLRLNNEQFF
CDR3nt: TGTGCCAGCAGCTTAAGACTGAACAATGAGCAGTTCTTC

abundance: -
j_gene: TRBJ2-3
d_gene: TRBD2
v_gene: TRBV5-3
CDR3aa: CARSAATSGGPTDTQYF
CDR3nt: TGTGCCAGAAGCGCCGCAACTAGCGGGGGGCCAACAGATACGCAGTATTTT

abundance: -
j_gene: TRBJ1-2
d_gene: -
v_gene: TRBV5-1
CDR3aa: CASSLETNYGYTF
CDR3nt: TGCGCCAGCAGCTTGGAAACTAACTATGGCTACACCTTC

abundance: -
j_gene: TRBJ2-2
d_gene: -
v_gene: TRBV5-4
CDR3aa: CASSLSWGGALPGELFF
CDR3nt: TGTGCCAGCAGCTTAAGTTGGGGGGGGGCGCTCCCCGGGGAGCTGTTTTTT

abundance: -
j_gene: TRBJ2-3
d_gene: -
v_gene: TRBV11-1
CDR3aa: CASSLLDSSTDTQYF
CDR3nt: TGTGCCAGCAGCCTCCTAGACTCGAGCACAGATACGCAGTATTTT

abundance: -
j_gene: TRBJ1-2
d_gene: -
v_gene: TRBV10-3
CDR3aa: CAISDSNYGYTF
CDR3nt: TGTGCCATCAGTGACTCGAACTATGGCTACACCTTC

abundance: -
j_gene: TRBJ2-1
d_gene: -
v_gene: TRBV27
CDR3aa: CASKLTLSSYNEQFF
CDR3nt: TGTGCCAGCAAACTCACCCTTAGCTCCTACAATGAGCAGTTCTTC

abundance: -
j_gene: TRBJ2-1
d_gene: -
v_gene: TRBV5-1
CDR3aa: CASSFRDLYNEQFF
CDR3nt: TGCGCCAGCAGCTTCAGGGACTTATACAATGAGCAGTTCTTC

abundance: -
j_gene: TRBJ1-5
d_gene: -
v_gene: TRBV15
CDR3aa: CATSNPPGDQPQHF
CDR3nt: TGTGCCACCAGCAACCCGCCGGGGGATCAGCCCCAGCATTTT

abundance: large
j_gene: TRBJ1-6
d_gene: -
v_gene: TRBV10-1
CDR3aa: CASTPFGALGPYNSPLHF
CDR3nt: TGCGCCAGCACTCCCTTCGGGGCCCTTGGCCCTTATAATTCACCCCTCCACTTT

abundance: -
j_gene: TRBJ2-2
d_gene: -
v_gene: TRBV11-3
CDR3aa: CASSPNQNTGELFF
CDR3nt: TGTGCCAGCAGCCCAAATCAGAACACCGGGGAGCTGTTTTTT

abundance: -
j_gene: TRBJ2-1
d_gene: -
v_gene: TRBV6-1
CDR3aa: CASSPSTASSYNEQFF
CDR3nt: TGTGCCAGCAGTCCCTCTACGGCAAGCTCCTACAATGAGCAGTTCTTC